This entry concerns a single T cell receptor (beta chain). This record belongs to a study of T cells after yellow fever vaccination. Each CDR3 protein is one row after TCRdb ran MiXCR on the 5' RACE reads. This repertoire shows 600,000 to 750,000 distinct CDR3 sequences, roughly an eighth found once; its top ten account for approximately 15%. CDR3 size: 15 residues. Trimming cost V 7 bases and J 5 bases, with 17 bases left between them. This chain connects TRBV12-3 or TRBV12-4 to TRBJ2-2; D gene ambiguous. This clonotype originated in a man under 40 who received the YFV17D yellow fever vaccine. The sequencing used PBMCs, collected on the day of the yellow fever booster vaccination. The CDR3 DNA reads TGTGCCAGCAACCCGGACCGGGCTGGGACCGGGGAGCTGTTTTTT. Translated: CASNPDRAGTGELFF.